The 24 T cell receptor beta chains presented below share a single source sample, sequenced in a study of CD8 T cells in ankylosing spondylitis. No cognate antigen is known for these TCRs. MiXCR, applied by TCRdb to the 5' RACE reads, yields one record per CDR3 protein. The sample holds approximately 550,000 distinct CDR3 sequences, 9.5% to 15% seen once. Study observations and caveats: Typical of ankylosing spondylitis blood, it appeared, was a TCR beta motif of under 10 highly homologous variants.

Sequenced input: blood, either unsorted or a sorted T cell fraction (not recorded which). The receptors derive from a male donor with ankylosing spondylitis.

CDR3 DNA sequence: TGTGCCAGCAGCCCCGGGACAGGCGTCGGGGAGCTGTTTTTT. Residues: CASSPGTGVGELFF. The rearrangement uses TRBV5-6 and TRBJ2-2; TRBD1 agrees at 8 bases. V lost 4 bases to trimming and J lost 7 bases; unmatched junction nucleotides: 6. The CDR3 spans 14 residues. From germline, CDR1 is SGHDT and CDR2 YYEEEE.

The chain combines TRBV7-9 with TRBJ2-3; the match to TRBD2 covers 10 bases. In germline, CDR1 is SEHNR, CDR2 FQNEAQ (reference sequence). There are 17 residues in the CDR3. V was pared by 7 bases and J by 0 bases, with 10 bases of the junction left unmatched. CDR3: CASTSRKGLASTDTQYF. The CDR3 coding sequence is TGTGCCAGCACCTCTCGCAAGGGACTAGCGAGCACAGATACGCAGTATTTT.

This clonotype was detected many times. The chain uses TRBV9 and TRBJ2-5; 11 positions agree with TRBD2. The CDR3 spans 19 residues. Trimming removed 3 bases from V and 2 bases from J; junction bases left unmatched: 15. The V gene's germline CDR1 is SGDLS and CDR2 YYNGEE. CDR3 bases: TGTGCCAGCAGCGACCCTAGACTAGCGGGATGGGGTAGGCAAGAGACCCAGTACTTC. Translation gives CASSDPRLAGWGRQETQYF.

Of note for this clonotype: At one end, the junction sequence differs from germline, possibly due to a read error. This chain connects TRBV6-1 to TRBJ1-5, with 7 bases aligning to TRBD1. This CDR3 has 15 amino acids. Germline V gene lookup returns CDR1 MNHNS and CDR2 SASEGT. CDR3 amino acids: CASSEAGGSNQPQHF. The DNA of the CDR3 is TGCGCCAGCAGTGAGGCAGGGGGGAGCAATCAGCCCCAGCATTTT.

This clonotype was observed a few times. The J gene is TRBJ1-1, the V gene TRBV29-1; tentative D call: TRBD1 (5 bases). V was clipped by 2 bases and J by 4 bases, with 11 bases between them. In germline, CDR1 is SQVTM, CDR2 ANQGSEA. The CDR3 spans 13 residues. CDR3 in amino acids: CSVEQGSGTEAFF. The CDR3 nucleotides read TGCAGCGTTGAACAGGGTTCGGGCACTGAAGCTTTCTTT.

CDR3 residues: CASSFAPGGQETQYF. The CDR3 coding sequence is TGTGCCAGCAGCTTTGCCCCTGGCGGCCAAGAGACCCAGTACTTC. V gene TRBV7-9 combines with J gene TRBJ2-5, with no clear D. The germline V and J ends were trimmed by 3 bases and 1 base, with 12 bases remaining between them. The CDR3 sequence is 15 residues long. Germline lookup yields CDR1 SEHNR and CDR2 FQNEAQ (reference sequence).

The chain has TRBV5-6 and TRBJ2-1; D is possibly TRBD2 (7 bases). Germline V gene sequence: CDR1 SGHDT, CDR2 YYEEEE. The V end lost 0 bases, the J end lost 3 bases, and 22 bases lay between the germline ends. The CDR3 sequence is 19 residues long. CDR3 protein: CASSLARGQGGPGYNEQFF. The CDR3 DNA follows: TGTGCCAGCAGCTTGGCCCGGGGGCAGGGAGGGCCCGGCTACAATGAGCAGTTCTTC.

In its sample, this clonotype is medium-sized. The J gene is TRBJ2-7, the V gene TRBV28; a weak D match, TRBD2 (6 bases). Germline lookup yields CDR1 MDHEN and CDR2 SYDVKM. V dropped 2 bases and J dropped 2 bases, with 10 bases sitting between them. The CDR3 consists of 14 residues. In DNA form, the CDR3 reads TGTGCCAGCAGTTTAGGTGGGAGGACCTACGAGCAGTACGTC. This gives the protein CASSLGGRTYEQYV.

The sample holds many counts of this clonotype. The V call is TRBV5-1, the J call TRBJ2-1, with TRBD2 matching over 10 bases. V was clipped by 2 bases and J by 10 bases; unmatched bases: 9. The CDR3 is 15 residues long. Germline V gene lookup returns CDR1 SGHRS and CDR2 YFSETQ. The CDR3 here is CASSFPLAGEDEQFF. For the CDR3, the DNA is TGCGCCAGCAGCTTTCCTCTAGCGGGAGAAGACGAGCAGTTCTTC.

Only a few counts were recorded for this clonotype. The genes are TRBV30 and TRBJ1-3, with D unresolved. V was cut by 0 bases and J by 3 bases, with 9 bases left in between. Per germline, CDR1 GTSNPN and CDR2 SVGIG (reference sequence). The CDR3 is 14 amino acids. CDR3 nucleotides: TGTGCCTGGAGTGTACGGGGAATTGGAAACACCATATATTTT. Its translation: CAWSVRGIGNTIYF.

The V gene is TRBV20-1, the J gene TRBJ2-5, with 12 bases matching TRBD1. CDR3 length: 15 residues. Germline V gives CDR1 DFQATT, CDR2 SNEGSKA (reference sequence). V trimming: 4 bases; J trimming: 1 base; junction bases outside the gene matches: 4. CDR3 sequence reads: CSATPGQGAQETQYF. CDR3 sequence (DNA): TGCAGTGCTACGCCGGGACAGGGGGCCCAAGAGACCCAGTACTTC.

The chain carries TRBV20-1 and TRBJ1-1, with D tentatively TRBD1 (5 bases). The CDR3 runs to 11 residues. Per germline, CDR1 DFQATT and CDR2 SNEGSKA (reference sequence). Trimming pared 7 bases from V and 7 bases from J, leaving 13 bases between. For the CDR3, the DNA is TGCAGTGTCAGCAGACAGATTGAAGCTTTCTTT. It encodes CSVSRQIEAFF.

This chain uses TRBV11-2 with TRBJ1-1; D uncertain. CDR1 SGHAT and CDR2 FQNNGV come from the germline V gene. The germline V and J ends were trimmed by 3 bases and 0 bases, with 8 bases remaining between them. This CDR3 has 14 amino acids. The CDR3 DNA sequence: TGTGCCAGCAGCTTGAGGTGGATGAACACTGAAGCTTTCTTT. Protein sequence: CASSLRWMNTEAFF.

This clonotype was counted between two and nine times. The rearrangement uses TRBV15 and TRBJ2-7, with D possibly called TRBD1 or TRBD2 (5 bases each). From germline, CDR1 is LNHNV and CDR2 YYDKDF (reference sequence). V was shortened by 1 base and J by 2 bases, with 9 bases between the two germline ends. This CDR3 has 14 amino acids. For the CDR3, the DNA is TGTGCCACCAGCAGAGCAGTGGGGGCCTACGAGCAGTACTTC. Residues: CATSRAVGAYEQYF.

The chain couples TRBV20-1 to TRBJ2-2; D is perhaps TRBD2 (6 bases). Germline lookup yields CDR1 DFQATT and CDR2 SNEGSKA (reference sequence). The CDR3 extends over 14 amino acids. Between the trimmed V and J ends, which lost 6 bases and 4 bases, there was a span of 15 bases. The CDR3 DNA is TGCAGTGCCCCGGTAGCGGTAGGCACCGGGGAGCTGTTTTTT. Amino acid sequence: CSAPVAVGTGELFF.

This clonotype turned up a few times. The chain carries TRBV13 and TRBJ2-1; D is perhaps TRBD1 (6 bases). Trimming stripped 5 bases from V and 4 bases from J, with 15 bases between. CDR3 length: 15 amino acids. The germline gives CDR1 PRHDT, CDR2 FYEKMQ (reference sequence). CDR3 bases: TGTGCCAGCAGCCCGACTCAAGGGACATACAATGAGCAGTTCTTC. Translating it yields CASSPTQGTYNEQFF.

The chain recombines TRBV20-1 with TRBJ1-2; no firm D call. V was trimmed by 6 bases and J by 2 bases, leaving 1 base between them. CDR3 length: 9 residues. Germline assignment: CDR1 DFQATT and CDR2 SNEGSKA (reference sequence). The CDR3 is CSANYGYTF. CDR3 coding DNA: TGCAGTGCCAACTATGGCTACACCTTC.

The J gene is TRBJ2-6, the V gene TRBV12-5; D gene unclear. V shed 3 bases and J shed 1 base, with 4 bases lying between them. This CDR3 contains 14 residues. Germline CDR1 LGHNT, CDR2 FRNRAP. The CDR3 DNA reads TGTGCTAGTGGTTTACTGTCTGGGGCCAACGTCCTGACTTTC. Translating gives CASGLLSGANVLTF.

This clonotype was found a few times. V usage is TRBV12-3 or TRBV12-4 and J usage is TRBJ2-7; TRBD2 might be the D (7 bases). Trimming took off 8 bases at V and 5 bases at J, with 13 bases between the two ends. The CDR3 totals 12 residues. CDR3: CASRGGGNEQYV. The DNA for the CDR3 is TGTGCCAGCCGAGGGGGGGGCAACGAGCAGTACGTC.

The chain uses TRBV4-2 and TRBJ1-1; D remains unclear. CDR3 length equals 16 residues. V was cut by 0 bases and J by 1 base, with 12 bases left in between. Germline V lookup: CDR1 LGHNA, CDR2 YNFKEQ. CDR3 in DNA: TGTGCCAGCAGCCAAGAAATCGCAGCCGAGAACACTGAAGCTTTCTTT. This gives the protein CASSQEIAAENTEAFF.

The J gene is TRBJ2-1, the V gene TRBV11-2, with a possible D match to TRBD2 (6 bases). V was clipped by 4 bases and J by 11 bases, with 18 bases between them. Germline V gene data show CDR1 as SGHAT and CDR2 as FQNNGV. This CDR3 has 14 residues. DNA of the CDR3: TGTGCCAGCAGCTCGTCCCGGGACTCCAACCAGCAGTTCTTC. Translated: CASSSSRDSNQQFF.

This clonotype was seen at least ten times. The chain is built from TRBV5-1 and TRBJ2-3, with D hard to call. V lost 2 bases, J lost 1 base, and 14 bases lay in between. The V gene's germline CDR1 is SGHRS and CDR2 YFSETQ. The CDR3 is 16 residues long. CDR3 protein: CASSFLSPAGTDTQYF. The DNA of the CDR3 is TGCGCCAGCAGCTTTTTATCCCCAGCAGGCACAGATACGCAGTATTTT.

This clonotype was picked up a small number of times. V gene TRBV7-9 combines with J gene TRBJ2-1; 8 bases line up with TRBD2. Germline CDR1 is SEHNR and CDR2 is FQNEAQ (reference sequence). J lost 3 bases, V lost 2 bases, and 6 bases had no gene match. CDR3 length equals 16 residues. For the CDR3, the DNA is TGTGCCAGCAGCTTAACAGCGGGAGAGGGCTACAATGAGCAGTTCTTC. Protein product: CASSLTAGEGYNEQFF.

This clonotype was seen at least ten times. The chain joins TRBV5-1 to TRBJ2-7, with 8 bases that match TRBD2. Germline CDR1 SGHRS, CDR2 YFSETQ. The CDR3 runs to 16 residues. The V and J ends lost 3 bases and 2 bases, in that order; junction bases with no gene match: 10. The CDR3, as DNA: TGCGCCAGCAGCTGGACGACTAGCGCACGTCCCTACGAGCAGTACTTC. Its translation: CASSWTTSARPYEQYF.